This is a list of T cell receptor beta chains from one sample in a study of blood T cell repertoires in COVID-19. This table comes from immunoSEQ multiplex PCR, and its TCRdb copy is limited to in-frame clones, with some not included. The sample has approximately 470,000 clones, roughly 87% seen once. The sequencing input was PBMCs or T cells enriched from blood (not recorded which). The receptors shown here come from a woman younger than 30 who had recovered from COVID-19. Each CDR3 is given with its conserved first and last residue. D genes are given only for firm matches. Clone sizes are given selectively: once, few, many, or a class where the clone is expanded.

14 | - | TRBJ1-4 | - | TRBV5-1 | CASSWRDGDEKLFF | TGCGCCAGCAGCTGGCGTGACGGGGATGAAAAACTGTTTTTT
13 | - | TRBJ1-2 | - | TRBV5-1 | CASSSQTEYGYTF | TGCGCCAGCAGCTCCCAGACTGAATATGGCTACACCTTC
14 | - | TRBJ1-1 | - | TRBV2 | CASSGRLTNTEAFF | TGTGCCAGCAGTGGAAGACTTACGAACACTGAAGCTTTCTTT
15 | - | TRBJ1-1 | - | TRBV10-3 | CAISGTEQLNTEAFF | TGTGCCATCAGTGGGACAGAACAACTGAACACTGAAGCTTTCTTT
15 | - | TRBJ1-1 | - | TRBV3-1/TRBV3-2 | CASSQGLGENTEAFF | TGTGCCAGCAGCCAAGGACTAGGGGAGAACACTGAAGCTTTCTTT
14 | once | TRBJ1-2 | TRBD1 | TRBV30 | CAWRAGQGKYGYTF | TGTGCCTGGAGGGCCGGACAGGGGAAGTATGGCTACACCTTC
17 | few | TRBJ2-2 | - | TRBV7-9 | CASSKGRGPVNTGELFF | TGTGCCAGCAGCAAAGGACGGGGTCCCGTTAACACCGGGGAGCTGTTTTTT
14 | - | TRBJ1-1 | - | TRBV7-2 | CASSFPSLYTEAFF | TGTGCCAGCAGCTTCCCCAGTCTGTACACTGAAGCTTTCTTT
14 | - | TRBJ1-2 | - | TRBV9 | CASSVDQANYGYTF | TGTGCCAGCAGCGTAGATCAGGCTAACTATGGCTACACCTTC
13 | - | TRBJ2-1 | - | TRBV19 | CASSLTGNNEQFF | TGTGCCAGTAGTCTTACCGGGAACAATGAGCAGTTCTTC
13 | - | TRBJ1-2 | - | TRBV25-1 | CASSERVNYGYTF | TGTGCCAGCAGTGAACGGGTGAACTATGGCTACACCTTC
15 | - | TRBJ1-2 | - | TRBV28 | CASSPAGSLNYGYTF | TGTGCCAGCAGTCCCGCTGGGAGCCTTAACTATGGCTACACCTTC
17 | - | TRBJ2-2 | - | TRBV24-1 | CATSAEVGRGGTGELFF | TGTGCCACCAGTGCAGAGGTCGGAAGGGGAGGCACCGGGGAGCTGTTTTTT
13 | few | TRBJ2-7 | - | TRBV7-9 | CASSLAGPYEQYF | TGTGCCAGCAGCTTAGCGGGCCCCTACGAGCAGTACTTC
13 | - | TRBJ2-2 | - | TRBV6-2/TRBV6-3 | CASSRTFTGELFF | TGTGCCAGCAGTCGGACTTTCACCGGGGAGCTGTTTTTT
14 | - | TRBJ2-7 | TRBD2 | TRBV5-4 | CASSLGLAGDEQYF | TGTGCCAGCAGCTTAGGACTAGCAGGTGACGAGCAGTACTTC
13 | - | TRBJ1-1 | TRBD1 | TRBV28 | CASSTGQGVEAFF | TGTGCCAGCAGTACGGGACAGGGAGTTGAAGCTTTCTTT
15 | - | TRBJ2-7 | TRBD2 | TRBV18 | CASSGGSGVTYEQYF | TGTGCCAGCTCAGGGGGGAGCGGGGTCACCTACGAGCAGTACTTC
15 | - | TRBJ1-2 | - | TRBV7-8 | CASSLGGARNYGYTF | TGTGCCAGCAGCTTGGGAGGTGCAAGAAACTATGGCTACACCTTC
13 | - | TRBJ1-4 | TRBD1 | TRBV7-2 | CASSLGTGEKLFF | TGTGCCAGCAGCTTAGGGACAGGGGAAAAACTGTTTTTT
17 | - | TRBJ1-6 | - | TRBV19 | CASSIREAGVVNSPLHF | TGTGCCAGTAGTATACGGGAGGCAGGGGTGGTTAATTCACCCCTCCACTTT
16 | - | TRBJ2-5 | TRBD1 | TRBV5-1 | CASSFTGTGLGETQYF | TGCGCCAGCAGCTTTACCGGGACAGGGCTGGGAGAGACCCAGTACTTC
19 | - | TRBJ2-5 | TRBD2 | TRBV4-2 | CASSPGTSGGALSGETQYF | TGTGCCAGCAGCCCTGGGACTAGCGGGGGCGCATTAAGTGGGGAGACCCAGTACTTC
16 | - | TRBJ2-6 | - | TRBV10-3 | CAISESSVPGANVLTF | TGTGCCATCAGTGAGTCGTCCGTCCCTGGGGCCAACGTCCTGACTTTC
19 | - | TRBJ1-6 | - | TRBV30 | CAWTLARSGRVSYNSPLHF | TGTGCCTGGACCCTGGCACGATCGGGCAGGGTATCCTATAATTCACCCCTCCACTTT
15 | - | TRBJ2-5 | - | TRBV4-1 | CASSQEGFREETQYF | TGCGCCAGCAGCCAAGAAGGTTTCAGGGAAGAGACCCAGTACTTC
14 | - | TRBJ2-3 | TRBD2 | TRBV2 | CASSPGTTLPESYF | TGTGCCAGCAGTCCCGGGACTACCCTGCCCGAGTCATATTTT
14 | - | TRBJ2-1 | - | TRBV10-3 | CAIRGLGGANEQFF | TGTGCCATCAGAGGCCTCGGGGGAGCCAATGAGCAGTTCTTC
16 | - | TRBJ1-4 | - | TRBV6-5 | CASSYTETVAGEKLFF | TGTGCCAGCAGTTACACGGAGACTGTAGCCGGGGAAAAACTGTTTTTT
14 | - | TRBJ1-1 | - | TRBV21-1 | CASSKIRLSTEAFF | TGTGCCAGCAGCAAAATTAGACTTTCCACTGAAGCTTTCTTT
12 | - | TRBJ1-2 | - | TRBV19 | CASSRTGYGYTF | TGTGCCAGTAGCCGAACAGGGTATGGCTACACCTTC
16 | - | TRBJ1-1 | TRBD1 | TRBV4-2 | CASSQDRGGPGTEAFF | TGTGCCAGCAGCCAAGATCGAGGGGGCCCGGGGACTGAAGCTTTCTTT
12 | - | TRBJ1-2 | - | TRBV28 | CASSFTGTGYTF | TGTGCCAGCAGTTTTACAGGGACTGGCTACACCTTC
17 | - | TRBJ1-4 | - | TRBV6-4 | CASSDSPGHRTNEKLFF | TGTGCCAGCAGTGACTCGCCAGGGCATCGGACTAATGAAAAACTGTTTTTT
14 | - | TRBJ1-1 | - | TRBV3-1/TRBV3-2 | CASSQWGRDAEAFF | TGTGCCAGCAGCCAATGGGGGCGCGACGCTGAAGCTTTCTTT
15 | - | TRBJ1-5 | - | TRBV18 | CASSQDAGTGPAQHF | TGTGCCAGCTCACAAGATGCGGGGACGGGGCCGGCCCAGCATTTT
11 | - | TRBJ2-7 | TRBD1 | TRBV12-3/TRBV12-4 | CASSPGQGEYF | TGTGCCAGCAGCCCTGGACAGGGGGAGTACTTC
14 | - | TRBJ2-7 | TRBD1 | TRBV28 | CASTTPGQLMEQYF | TGTGCCAGCACAACTCCGGGACAGTTAATGGAGCAGTACTTC
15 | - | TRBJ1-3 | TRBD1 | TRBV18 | CASSPRQGGRNTIYF | TGTGCCAGCTCACCAAGGCAGGGGGGAAGAAACACCATATATTTT
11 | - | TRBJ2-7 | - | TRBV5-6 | CASSLAGEQYF | TGTGCCAGCAGCTTGGCGGGGGAGCAGTACTTC
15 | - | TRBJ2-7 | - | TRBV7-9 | CASSPRATGTLEQYF | TGTGCCAGCAGCCCTAGGGCGACAGGCACCCTCGAGCAGTACTTC
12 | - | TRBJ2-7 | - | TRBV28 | CASSQGWYEQYF | TGTGCCAGCAGTCAGGGGTGGTACGAGCAGTACTTC
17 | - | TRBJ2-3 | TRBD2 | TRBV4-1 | CASSPAGLAGDTDTQYF | TGCGCCAGCAGCCCCGCCGGACTAGCCGGAGACACAGATACGCAGTATTTT
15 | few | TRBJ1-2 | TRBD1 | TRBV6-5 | CASSYRTGGFDGYTF | TGTGCCAGCAGTTACAGGACAGGGGGCTTTGATGGCTACACCTTC
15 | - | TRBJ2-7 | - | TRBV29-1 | CSVLNPSTSSYEQYF | TGCAGCGTTCTGAACCCCTCCACGAGCTCCTACGAGCAGTACTTC
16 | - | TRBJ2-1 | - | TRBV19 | CASSIIGQGRNNEQFF | TGTGCCAGTAGTATAATTGGCCAGGGGCGAAACAATGAGCAGTTCTTC
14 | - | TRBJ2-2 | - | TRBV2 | CASSATGFGGELFF | TGTGCCAGCAGTGCCACAGGGTTCGGAGGGGAGCTGTTTTTT
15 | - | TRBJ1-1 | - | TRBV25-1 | CASSESRGVGTEAFF | TGTGCCAGCAGTGAATCCCGGGGGGTGGGGACTGAAGCTTTCTTT
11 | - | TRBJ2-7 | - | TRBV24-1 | CATQGGDEQYF | TGTGCCACCCAGGGAGGAGACGAGCAGTACTTC
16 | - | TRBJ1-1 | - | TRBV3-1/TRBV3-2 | CASSPRQGGVNTEAFF | TGTGCCAGCAGCCCTCGCCAAGGGGGGGTAAACACTGAAGCTTTCTTT
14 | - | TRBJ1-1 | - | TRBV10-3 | CAIRGQGLNTEAFF | TGTGCCATCAGGGGGCAGGGGCTAAACACTGAAGCTTTCTTT